A selection of T cell receptor beta chains follows, all from one sample in a study of naive CD8 T cells in extremely preterm neonates. TCRdb's copy holds only in-frame clones and misses some; the assay was immunoSEQ multiplex PCR. Among around 23,000 clones listed, about 91% were seen once. Sequencing used naive CD8+ T cells from cord blood. Receptors originate from a boy who was born preterm. CDR3s include the opening cysteine and the closing phenylalanine or tryptophan. Fields, in order: J gene, D gene, V gene, clone size, CDR3 DNA, CDR3 protein. The D gene is left open where the match is weak. Clone size is stated in some rows and not others, as once, few, many or a class when expanded.

J: TRBJ2-7
D: TRBD2
V: TRBV7-6
size: once
DNA: TGTGCCAGCAGCTTAGGGACTAGCGGACCCTACGAGCAGTACTTC
CDR3: CASSLGTSGPYEQYF

J: TRBJ2-3
D: TRBD2
V: TRBV30
size: NA
DNA: TGTGCCTGGAGTGTAAGGACTAGCGGGCGCTACACAGATACGCAGTATTTT
CDR3: CAWSVRTSGRYTDTQYF

J: TRBJ1-5
D: NA
V: TRBV21-1
size: NA
DNA: TGTGCCAGCAGCCCTCGCCCGGGACAGACGTATAGCAATCAGCCCCAGCATTTT
CDR3: CASSPRPGQTYSNQPQHF

J: TRBJ2-7
D: TRBD2
V: TRBV30
size: NA
DNA: TGTGCCTGGAACGGGGGGGCGCAGGACGAGCAGTACTTC
CDR3: CAWNGGAQDEQYF

J: TRBJ1-2
D: TRBD1
V: TRBV5-1
size: NA
DNA: TGCGCCAGCAGCTATACACCGGGACAGGGGAACTATGGCTACACCTTC
CDR3: CASSYTPGQGNYGYTF

J: TRBJ2-7
D: NA
V: TRBV7-9
size: NA
DNA: TGTGCCAGCAGCTTACAGAGCTCCTACGAGCAGTACTTC
CDR3: CASSLQSSYEQYF

J: TRBJ2-3
D: TRBD2
V: TRBV30
size: NA
DNA: TGTGCCTGGAGTCTAGCGGGGGACTATACGCAGTATTTT
CDR3: CAWSLAGDYTQYF

J: TRBJ2-7
D: TRBD1
V: TRBV6-1
size: once
DNA: TGTGCCAGCAGTGAAGGGACAGGGGGCTACGAGCAGTACTTC
CDR3: CASSEGTGGYEQYF

J: TRBJ2-7
D: NA
V: TRBV6-5
size: NA
DNA: TGTGCCAGCAGTAGGGACATTACCTACGAGCAGTACTTC
CDR3: CASSRDITYEQYF

J: TRBJ2-5
D: NA
V: TRBV6-5
size: NA
DNA: TGTGCCAGCAGTTACTCGACAAACCAAGAGACCCAGTACTTC
CDR3: CASSYSTNQETQYF

J: TRBJ1-1
D: TRBD1
V: TRBV19
size: NA
DNA: TGTGCCAGTAGTATAGGACAGGGCACTGAAGCTTTCTTT
CDR3: CASSIGQGTEAFF

J: TRBJ2-7
D: TRBD2
V: TRBV4-1
size: NA
DNA: TGCGCCAGCAGTCTCGCCCCGACTAGCCTCTCCTACGAGCAGTACTTC
CDR3: CASSLAPTSLSYEQYF

J: TRBJ2-3
D: NA
V: TRBV6-1
size: NA
DNA: TGTGCCAGCAGTGGGACTAACACAGATACGCAGTATTTT
CDR3: CASSGTNTDTQYF

J: TRBJ2-7
D: NA
V: TRBV29-1
size: NA
DNA: TGCAGCGTTGCAGTCTCCTACGAGCAGTACTTC
CDR3: CSVAVSYEQYF

J: TRBJ2-1
D: NA
V: TRBV6-1
size: NA
DNA: TGTGCCAGCAGTGACTGGAGCTCCTACAATGAGCAGTTCTTC
CDR3: CASSDWSSYNEQFF

J: TRBJ1-2
D: TRBD1
V: TRBV5-1
size: NA
DNA: TGCGCCAGCAGGGGGACAGGGAAGGACTATGGCTACACCTTC
CDR3: CASRGTGKDYGYTF

J: TRBJ1-2
D: NA
V: TRBV7-8
size: NA
DNA: TGTGCCAGCAGCTTAGAGTCCTATGGCTACACCTTC
CDR3: CASSLESYGYTF

J: TRBJ2-3
D: NA
V: TRBV11-2
size: NA
DNA: TGTGCCAGCAGCCAATACGGGGCGGATACGCAGTATTTT
CDR3: CASSQYGADTQYF

J: TRBJ2-7
D: NA
V: TRBV29-1
size: NA
DNA: TGCAGCGTGGACAACTCCTACGAGCAGTACTTC
CDR3: CSVDNSYEQYF

J: TRBJ2-7
D: TRBD1
V: TRBV5-1
size: NA
DNA: TGCGCCAGCAGCTTGGGACAGGGGGCGCGGTACGAGCAGTACTTC
CDR3: CASSLGQGARYEQYF

J: TRBJ2-7
D: TRBD2
V: TRBV7-8
size: NA
DNA: TGTGCCAGCAGCTGGGAGTCGGGGGGTTACGAGCAGTACTTC
CDR3: CASSWESGGYEQYF

J: TRBJ2-7
D: NA
V: TRBV29-1
size: NA
DNA: TGCAGCGTTGAACAGGGCGACTCCTACGAGCAGTACTTC
CDR3: CSVEQGDSYEQYF

J: TRBJ2-2
D: TRBD2
V: TRBV9
size: NA
DNA: TGTGCCAGCAGCGTAGCGGGGGGGCCCGGGGAGCTGTTTTTT
CDR3: CASSVAGGPGELFF

J: TRBJ1-2
D: TRBD1
V: TRBV7-9
size: NA
DNA: TGTGCCAGCAGCTTAGGGACAGGGGATGGCTACACCTTC
CDR3: CASSLGTGDGYTF

J: TRBJ1-6
D: NA
V: TRBV4-1
size: NA
DNA: TGCGCCAGCAGCCGGGCTCAGGGAACCTATAATTCACCCCTCCACTTT
CDR3: CASSRAQGTYNSPLHF

J: TRBJ1-6
D: NA
V: TRBV4-3
size: once
DNA: TGCGCCAGCAGCCAGGACAGCTCCTATAATTCACCCCTCCACTTT
CDR3: CASSQDSSYNSPLHF

J: TRBJ2-3
D: TRBD2
V: TRBV13
size: once
DNA: TGTGCCAGCAGCAGCGGGGGGGCAGATACGCAGTATTTT
CDR3: CASSSGGADTQYF

J: TRBJ1-2
D: TRBD1
V: TRBV30
size: NA
DNA: TGTGCCTGGAGTCCGACAGGGCAGGGCTACACCTTC
CDR3: CAWSPTGQGYTF

J: TRBJ2-7
D: NA
V: TRBV10-3
size: NA
DNA: TGTGCCATCAGTGAGTGGAAGGGGCCCTACGAGCAGTACTTC
CDR3: CAISEWKGPYEQYF

J: TRBJ1-4
D: NA
V: TRBV6-4
size: few
DNA: TGTGCCAGCAGACAGGGTGAAAAACTGTTTTTT
CDR3: CASRQGEKLFF

J: TRBJ1-5
D: NA
V: TRBV9
size: NA
DNA: TGTGCCAGCAGCGGACAGGATAGCAATCAGCCCCAGCATTTT
CDR3: CASSGQDSNQPQHF

J: TRBJ2-7
D: TRBD1
V: TRBV9
size: NA
DNA: TGTGCCAGCAGCCCATGGGACAGGGGCTACGAGCAGTACTTC
CDR3: CASSPWDRGYEQYF

J: TRBJ1-1
D: NA
V: TRBV7-3
size: NA
DNA: TGTGCCAGCAGCTTAACAGGGTTGAACACTGAAGCTTTCTTT
CDR3: CASSLTGLNTEAFF

J: TRBJ2-2
D: TRBD2
V: TRBV9
size: NA
DNA: TGTGCCAGCAGCGTAAGCGGGGGGAACACCGGGGAGCTGTTTTTT
CDR3: CASSVSGGNTGELFF

J: TRBJ2-7
D: NA
V: TRBV27
size: few
DNA: TGTGCCAGCAGTTTATCAGGGGGCGAGCAGTACTTC
CDR3: CASSLSGGEQYF

J: TRBJ1-5
D: NA
V: TRBV4-1
size: NA
DNA: TGCGCCAGCAGCCAAGATAGGGGTAGCAATCAGCCCCAGCATTTT
CDR3: CASSQDRGSNQPQHF

J: TRBJ1-2
D: NA
V: TRBV30
size: NA
DNA: TGTGCCTGGAAGGCGGGGTATGGCTACACCTTC
CDR3: CAWKAGYGYTF

J: TRBJ2-7
D: NA
V: TRBV9
size: NA
DNA: TGTGCCAGCAGCGTAGCGGGCCATTTTTCCTACGAGCAGTACTTC
CDR3: CASSVAGHFSYEQYF

J: TRBJ1-1
D: NA
V: TRBV7-9
size: once
DNA: TGTGCCAGCAGCTTTCATTACACCATGAACACTGAAGCTTTCTTT
CDR3: CASSFHYTMNTEAFF

J: TRBJ2-3
D: NA
V: TRBV21-1
size: NA
DNA: TGTGCCAGCAGCAAAGGGACTAGCGGCACAGATACGCAGTATTTT
CDR3: CASSKGTSGTDTQYF

J: TRBJ1-5
D: TRBD1
V: TRBV18
size: NA
DNA: TGTGCCAGCTCACCCGGGACAGGGGGCAATCAGCCCCAGCATTTT
CDR3: CASSPGTGGNQPQHF

J: TRBJ2-7
D: NA
V: TRBV9
size: NA
DNA: TGTGCCAGCAGCGTAGGACAATACGAGCAGTACTTC
CDR3: CASSVGQYEQYF

J: TRBJ1-2
D: TRBD1
V: TRBV9
size: NA
DNA: TGTGCCAGCAGCGTAGGAGGGACAGGGGGCGACGGCTACACCTTC
CDR3: CASSVGGTGGDGYTF

J: TRBJ1-1
D: TRBD1
V: TRBV5-1
size: NA
DNA: TGCGCCAGCAGCTGGACAGGGGGCACTGAAGCTTTCTTT
CDR3: CASSWTGGTEAFF

J: TRBJ2-7
D: TRBD1
V: TRBV29-1
size: NA
DNA: TGCAGCGCCTACACAGGGGGCAGCTCCTACGAGCAGTACTTC
CDR3: CSAYTGGSSYEQYF

J: TRBJ1-2
D: NA
V: TRBV2
size: NA
DNA: TGTGCCAGCAGGGACAAAACTAACTATGGCTACACCTTC
CDR3: CASRDKTNYGYTF

J: TRBJ2-2
D: NA
V: TRBV5-6
size: NA
DNA: TGTGCCAGCAGCTTGAACACCGGGGAGCTGTTTTTT
CDR3: CASSLNTGELFF

J: TRBJ2-7
D: TRBD1
V: TRBV5-4
size: NA
DNA: TGTGCCAGCACCCGGGACAGCTCCTACGAGCAGTACTTC
CDR3: CASTRDSSYEQYF

J: TRBJ2-1
D: NA
V: TRBV19
size: NA
DNA: TGTGCCAGTAGTATAGACAACTACAATGAGCAGTTCTTC
CDR3: CASSIDNYNEQFF

J: TRBJ1-1
D: NA
V: TRBV5-6
size: NA
DNA: TGTGCCAGCAGCTCAGGGAACACTGAAGCTTTCTTT
CDR3: CASSSGNTEAFF

J: TRBJ1-2
D: NA
V: TRBV6-5
size: NA
DNA: TGTGCCAGCAGGGACAACTATGGCTACACCTTC
CDR3: CASRDNYGYTF

J: TRBJ2-6
D: NA
V: TRBV10-3
size: NA
DNA: TGTGCCATCAGTGAGTCGAACTTAGTACGCTCTGGGGCCAACGTCCTGACTTTC
CDR3: CAISESNLVRSGANVLTF

J: TRBJ2-7
D: TRBD2
V: TRBV5-1
size: NA
DNA: TGCGCCAGCAGGACTAGCGGGGGCTCCTACGAGCAGTACTTC
CDR3: CASRTSGGSYEQYF

J: TRBJ1-1
D: NA
V: TRBV21-1
size: once
DNA: TGTGCCAGCAGGACAGGGAACACTGAAGCTTTCTTT
CDR3: CASRTGNTEAFF

J: TRBJ1-6
D: NA
V: TRBV2
size: NA
DNA: TGTGCCAGCAGTGAGGACAGCTCCTATAATTCACCCCTCCACTTT
CDR3: CASSEDSSYNSPLHF

J: TRBJ1-2
D: TRBD1
V: TRBV4-1
size: few
DNA: TGCGCCAGCAGTCTGGGAACAGGGGAAGGCTACACCTTC
CDR3: CASSLGTGEGYTF

J: TRBJ1-6
D: TRBD1
V: TRBV18
size: NA
DNA: TGTGCCAGCTCACCAAGGGACAGCTCCTATAATTCACCCCTCCACTTT
CDR3: CASSPRDSSYNSPLHF

J: TRBJ2-1
D: NA
V: TRBV9
size: NA
DNA: TGTGCCAGCAGCGTAGAGGGGTATGAGCAGTTCTTC
CDR3: CASSVEGYEQFF

J: TRBJ2-7
D: TRBD2
V: TRBV4-2
size: NA
DNA: TGTGCCAGCAGCCACGGGACTAGTTACGAGCAGTACTTC
CDR3: CASSHGTSYEQYF